The 30 T cell receptor beta chains presented below share a single source sample, sequenced in a study of blood T cell repertoires in COVID-19. The repertoire was sequenced with immunoSEQ multiplex PCR; TCRdb's copy has only in-frame clones and lacks some. Here the sample spans some 300,000 clones, about 87% being singletons. Sequencing was carried out using peripheral blood. The receptors derive from a woman in her twenties or thirties who had recovered from COVID-19.

The J gene is TRBJ2-3, the V gene TRBV5-4; 8 nucleotides agree with TRBD2. Germline CDR1 reads SGHNT; CDR2 reads YYREEE (reference sequence). The CDR3 covers 17 residues. J lost 4 bases, V lost 3 bases, and 13 bases had no gene match. The CDR3 loop is CASSSSIVAGSPDTQYF. The DNA of the CDR3 is TGTGCCAGCAGCTCCTCCATTGTAGCGGGGTCTCCAGATACGCAGTATTTT.

This clone was seen ten or more times. V usage is TRBV7-9 and J usage is TRBJ2-1; D unresolved. Trimming removed 5 bases from V and 7 bases from J, with 6 bases in between. Germline V lookup: CDR1 SEHNR, CDR2 FQNEAQ (reference sequence). The length of the CDR3 is 11 residues. DNA for the CDR3: TGTGCCAGCAGCCGAGTTAATGAGCAGTTCTTC. The encoded protein is CASSRVNEQFF. The variable domain in full, completed from reference TRBV7-9 and TRBJ2-1, reads DTGVSQNPRHKITKRGQNVTFRCDPISEHNRLYWYRQTLGQGPEFLTYFQNEAQLEKSRLLSDRFSAERPKGSFSTLEIQRTEQGDSAMYLCASSRVNEQFFGPGTRLTVL.

The V and J genes are TRBV19 and TRBJ2-2; tentatively, D is TRBD1 (5 bases). The CDR3 has 15 amino acids. The ends were cut back, 5 bases at V and 0 bases at J, with 10 bases in the middle. CDR1 is LNHDA and CDR2 is SQIVND in the germline V gene (reference sequence). The CDR3 loop is CASSPGHANTGELFF. Here the CDR3 DNA reads TGTGCCAGTAGTCCCGGACACGCGAACACCGGGGAGCTGTTTTTT.

The chain employs TRBV28 and TRBJ1-3; 9 positions agree with TRBD1. J gave up 3 bases and V 5 bases, and 2 bases lay outside the gene matches. Germline loops: CDR1 MDHEN, CDR2 SYDVKM. There are 14 residues in the CDR3. CDR3 nucleotides: TGTGCCAGCAGTACAGGGGGCTTTGGAAACACCATATATTTT. Translation: CASSTGGFGNTIYF.

J is TRBJ2-2 and V is TRBV4-2, with 8 bases that match TRBD2. This CDR3 region has 17 residues. The germline CDR1 and CDR2 sequences are LGHNA and YNFKEQ. V trimming: 3 bases; J trimming: 1 base; junction bases outside the gene matches: 7. CDR3 sequence (DNA): TGTGCCAGCAGCCAGCCTGGCGGGGGGATGAACACCGGGGAGCTGTTTTTT. Translating gives CASSQPGGGMNTGELFF.

Details on this clone: Other DNA sequences in the same sample also yield this CDR3. This chain links TRBV3-1 (or the pseudogene TRBV3-2) with TRBJ1-2, with D maybe TRBD1 (6 bases). The CDR3 length is 12 residues. Germline values: CDR1 LGHDT, CDR2 YNNKEL (reference sequence). The V end lost 4 bases, the J end lost 8 bases, and 11 bases lay between the germline ends. Here the CDR3 reads CASSPNRDGYTF. CDR3 DNA sequence: TGTGCCAGCAGCCCGAACAGGGACGGCTACACCTTC.

The chain uses TRBV5-8 and TRBJ1-2; TRBD1 agrees at 7 bases. V was pared by 4 bases and J by 2 bases, with 2 bases of the junction left unmatched. The CDR3 is made up of 13 amino acids. CDR1 and CDR2 (germline): SGHTS, YDEGEE. The CDR3 region has the DNA TGTGCCAGCAGCCCGGACAGGAACTATGGCTACACCTTC. Amino acid sequence: CASSPDRNYGYTF.

The gene calls are TRBV3-1 (or the pseudogene TRBV3-2) and TRBJ1-4; no firm D call. CDR3 size: 16 residues. V was pared by 3 bases and J by 0 bases, with 11 bases between. From germline, CDR1 is LGHDT and CDR2 YNNKEL (reference sequence). The CDR3 sequence: CASSHTPSTTNEKLFF. The CDR3 coding sequence is TGTGCCAGCAGCCATACACCAAGTACAACTAATGAAAAACTGTTTTTT.

V and J are TRBV7-2 and TRBJ2-2, with D unresolved. Trimming left V 1 base short and J 5 bases short, with 8 bases between. Per the germline V gene, CDR1 is SGHTA and CDR2 is FQGNSA. The CDR3 length is 14 residues. As DNA, the CDR3 is TGTGCCAGCAGCTTAGTCGCCCGGACCGGGGAGCTGTTTTTT. Protein: CASSLVARTGELFF.

This rearrangement joins TRBV20-1 to TRBJ2-7; unclear D gene. The CDR3 extends over 11 amino acids. Trimming left V 6 bases short and J 1 base short, with 7 bases between. In germline, CDR1 is DFQATT, CDR2 SNEGSKA (reference sequence). CDR3 sequence reads: CSAPRSYEQYF. CDR3 DNA: TGCAGTGCCCCCAGATCCTACGAGCAGTACTTC.

This clone has a handful of counts. This chain connects TRBV25-1 to TRBJ2-3; 10 positions agree with TRBD2. This CDR3 contains 17 residues. Germline V CDR1 and CDR2: MGHDK, SYGVNS. V shed 3 bases and J 1 base; nucleotides not matched to a gene: 7. CDR3 protein: CASSDNSGTSGTDTQYF. DNA of the CDR3: TGTGCCAGCAGTGACAATTCCGGGACTAGCGGCACAGATACGCAGTATTTT.

The V and J genes are TRBV13 and TRBJ1-2, with no clear D. From germline, CDR1 is PRHDT and CDR2 FYEKMQ (reference sequence). V lost 3 bases and J 0 bases, leaving 8 bases between the germline ends. The CDR3 spans 14 residues. The CDR3 region has the DNA TGTGCCAGCAGCTTCTTAGAAACTAACTATGGCTACACCTTC. The encoded protein is CASSFLETNYGYTF.

V usage is TRBV19 and J usage is TRBJ2-2, with D possibly TRBD1 on 6 matching bases. V lost 9 bases and J lost 6, with 17 bases in between. Germline V gene data show CDR1 as LNHDA and CDR2 as SQIVND (reference sequence). This CDR3 comprises 14 residues. The CDR3 reads CASKVQGFAGELFF. CDR3 coding DNA: TGTGCCAGCAAAGTTCAGGGGTTCGCCGGGGAGCTGTTTTTT.

The genes are TRBV5-1 and TRBJ2-7, with 10 bases lining up with TRBD1. Trimming cost V 2 bases and J 3 bases; bases outside gene matches: 5. Germline assignment: CDR1 SGHRS and CDR2 YFSETQ. This CDR3 has 15 residues. CDR3 in amino acids: CASSFTGTGDYEQYF. DNA of the CDR3: TGCGCCAGCAGCTTCACCGGGACAGGGGACTACGAGCAGTACTTC.

This rearrangement joins TRBV4-2 to TRBJ2-5, with 14 bases that match TRBD2. Germline V gene sequence: CDR1 LGHNA, CDR2 YNFKEQ. This CDR3 is 20 amino acids long. Germline trimming cut 1 base from V and 2 bases from J; bases unmatched to any gene: 12. CDR3 loop: CASSQAGTSGGAPTQETQYF. The CDR3 DNA is TGTGCCAGCAGCCAAGCCGGGACTAGCGGGGGAGCCCCAACACAAGAGACCCAGTACTTC.

V and J are TRBV18 and TRBJ1-1; possible D gene TRBD1, 5 bases. The CDR3 is 14 residues long. The V end lost 4 bases, the J end lost 4 bases, and 13 bases lay between the germline ends. Per germline, CDR1 KGHSH and CDR2 LQKENI. CDR3 sequence (DNA): TGTGCCAGCTCACGAAAACCTGACAGCACTGAAGCTTTCTTT. It translates to CASSRKPDSTEAFF.

The CDR3 region has the DNA TGTGCCAGCAGCCTACCAGGGGCCAGCTACGAGCAGTACTTC. As protein: CASSLPGASYEQYF. The genes are TRBV4-2 and TRBJ2-7; D may be TRBD1 (6 bases). The V end was cut by 4 bases, the J end by 3 bases, with 13 bases between. Germline values: CDR1 LGHNA, CDR2 YNFKEQ. This CDR3 is built from 14 residues.

The gene calls are TRBV7-8 and TRBJ1-3, with TRBD1 matching over 9 bases. Trimming at V came to 5 bases and at J to 2 bases, leaving 4 bases not matched to a gene. Germline CDR1 is SGHVS and CDR2 is FQNEAQ. The CDR3 contains 15 residues. The CDR3 spells CASSPGTGPGNTIYF. The DNA for the CDR3 is TGTGCCAGCAGCCCCGGGACAGGGCCTGGAAACACCATATATTTT.

CDR3 sequence (DNA): TGTGCCAGCAGTTCCGGACAGATTAGCAATCAGCCCCAGCATTTT. As protein: CASSSGQISNQPQHF. V usage is TRBV27 and J usage is TRBJ1-5, with a tentative D call TRBD1 (6 bases). This CDR3 is built from 15 residues. The germline CDR1 and CDR2 sequences are MNHEY and SMNVEV (reference sequence). V was trimmed by 4 bases and J by 0 bases, leaving 10 bases between them.

CDR3: CAISIGQATNEKLFF. Here the CDR3 DNA reads TGTGCCATCAGCATTGGACAGGCAACTAATGAAAAACTGTTTTTT. The gene calls are TRBV10-3 and TRBJ1-4; 7 bases align to TRBD1. Germline V CDR1 and CDR2: ENHRY, SYGVKD. This CDR3 is built from 15 residues. V was pared by 6 bases and J by 0 bases, with 4 bases of the junction left unmatched.

The rearrangement links TRBV28 to TRBJ1-4; 8 nucleotides line up with TRBD1. This CDR3 contains 14 residues. Germline V lookup: CDR1 MDHEN, CDR2 SYDVKM. Losses at the gene ends were 4 bases for V and 8 bases for J; bases not matched to a gene: 6. The CDR3 nucleotides are TGTGCCAGCAGTTCAGGACAGGGTGTGGAAAAACTGTTTTTT. It yields the protein CASSSGQGVEKLFF.

CDR3 sequence (DNA): TGTGCCAGCAGCTTACTCGGGACAGGGGCTCATGGCTACACCTTC. Translating it yields CASSLLGTGAHGYTF. The rearrangement joins TRBV7-8 to TRBJ1-2, with TRBD1 matching 10 bases. J lost 6 bases, V lost 2 bases, and 6 bases had no gene match. In germline, CDR1 is SGHVS, CDR2 FQNEAQ. The CDR3 consists of 15 residues.

This clone occurred once. This chain uses TRBV25-1 with TRBJ2-2, with 12 bases that match TRBD1. J was trimmed by 5 bases and V by 3 bases; bases with no gene match: 4. The CDR3 length is 16 residues. From germline, CDR1 is MGHDK and CDR2 SYGVNS. DNA for the CDR3: TGTGCCAGCAGTGACCCGGGACAGGGGGCAACCGGGGAGCTGTTTTTT. Its translation is CASSDPGQGATGELFF.

This chain joins TRBV5-6 and TRBJ1-2; 7 bases agree with TRBD1. J lost 12 bases, V lost 4 bases, and 15 bases had no gene match. The length of the CDR3 is 14 residues. Germline values: CDR1 SGHDT, CDR2 YYEEEE. Written as DNA, the CDR3 is TGTGCCAGCAGCCCCGGACAGGCCCGGGGGGGAAACACCTTC. It specifies CASSPGQARGGNTF.

The chain carries TRBV7-9 and TRBJ1-4; D might be TRBD1 (5 bases). Trimming stripped 4 bases from V and 13 bases from J, with 22 bases between. The CDR3 runs to 15 residues. Germline V lookup: CDR1 SEHNR, CDR2 FQNEAQ (reference sequence). In DNA form, the CDR3 reads TGTGCCAGCAGCTCCGCGGGGATTGGGGGAGCGGGACTGTTTTTT. Translation gives CASSSAGIGGAGLFF.

The CDR3 DNA reads TGTGCCATCAGTGCACAGATCAATCAGCCCCAGCATTTT. Translated, it gives CAISAQINQPQHF. This sequence joins TRBV10-3 and TRBJ1-5; D gene ambiguous. Germline V CDR1 and CDR2: ENHRY, SYGVKD. This CDR3 is built from 13 residues. V was shortened by 4 bases and J by 3 bases, with 7 bases between the two germline ends.

This rearrangement joins TRBV9 to TRBJ2-1; possible D gene TRBD2, 5 bases. The CDR3 loop spans 14 amino acids. Germline loops: CDR1 SGDLS, CDR2 YYNGEE. Trimming cost V 1 base and J 10 bases, with 15 bases left between them. The CDR3 DNA reads as TGTGCCAGCAGCGTAAGGTCGGAGCGGAGCGAGCAGTTCTTC. It encodes CASSVRSERSEQFF.

The chain employs TRBV24-1 and TRBJ1-1; maybe TRBD1 (6 bases). Trimming shortened V by 3 bases and J by 3 bases, and 13 bases separated the two germline ends. CDR3 length: 15 residues. Germline assignment: CDR1 KGHDR and CDR2 SFDVKD. The CDR3 nucleotides read TGTGCCACCAGTGATAGTACAGGGAGGGACACTGAAGCTTTCTTT. Translation: CATSDSTGRDTEAFF.

This clone showed up just a few times. The V call is TRBV7-9, the J call TRBJ2-2; 9 positions match TRBD1. Germline CDR1 is SEHNR and CDR2 is FQNEAQ (reference sequence). Losses at the gene ends were 7 bases for V and 6 bases for J; bases not matched to a gene: 15. The CDR3 runs 17 residues. The CDR3 here is CASTPQRGQGSPGELFF. DNA for the CDR3: TGTGCCAGCACCCCACAGCGGGGACAGGGCTCTCCCGGGGAGCTGTTTTTT. Using reference TRBV7-9 and TRBJ2-2 for the parts outside the CDR3, the full variable domain is DTGVSQNPRHKITKRGQNVTFRCDPISEHNRLYWYRQTLGQGPEFLTYFQNEAQLEKSRLLSDRFSAERPKGSFSTLEIQRTEQGDSAMYLCASTPQRGQGSPGELFFGEGSRLTVL.

V usage is TRBV6-5 and J usage is TRBJ2-2; 7 bases align to TRBD2. Looked up from germline, CDR1 is MNHEY and CDR2 is SVGAGI. This CDR3 spans 14 amino acids. J lost 3 bases, V lost 7 bases, and 5 bases had no gene match. CDR3 coding DNA: TGTGCCAGCACGCGCCTAGCGGACACCGGGGAGCTGTTTTTT. Translation gives CASTRLADTGELFF.